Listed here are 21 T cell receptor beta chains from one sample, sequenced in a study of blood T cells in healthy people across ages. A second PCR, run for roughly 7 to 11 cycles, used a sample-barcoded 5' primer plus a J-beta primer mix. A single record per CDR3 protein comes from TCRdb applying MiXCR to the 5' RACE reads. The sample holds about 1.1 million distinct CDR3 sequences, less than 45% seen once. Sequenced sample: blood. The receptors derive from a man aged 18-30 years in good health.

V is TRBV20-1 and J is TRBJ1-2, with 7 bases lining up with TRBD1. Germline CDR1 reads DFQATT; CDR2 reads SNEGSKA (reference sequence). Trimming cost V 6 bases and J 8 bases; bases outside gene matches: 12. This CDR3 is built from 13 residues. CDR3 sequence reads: CSAPRQGVGGYTF. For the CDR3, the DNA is TGCAGTGCCCCGCGACAGGGCGTGGGAGGCTACACCTTC.

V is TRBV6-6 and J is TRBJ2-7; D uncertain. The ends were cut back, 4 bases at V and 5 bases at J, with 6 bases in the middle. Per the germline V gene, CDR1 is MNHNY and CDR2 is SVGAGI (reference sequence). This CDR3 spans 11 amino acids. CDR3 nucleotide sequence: TGTGCCAGCAGTTCGTCCGACGAGCAGTACTTC. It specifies CASSSSDEQYF.

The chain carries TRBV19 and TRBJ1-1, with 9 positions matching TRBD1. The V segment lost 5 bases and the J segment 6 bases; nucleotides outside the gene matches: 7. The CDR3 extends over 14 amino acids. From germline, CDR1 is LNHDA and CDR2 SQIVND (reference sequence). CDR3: CASSRDRVGPEAFF. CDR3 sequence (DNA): TGTGCCAGTAGTCGGGACAGGGTTGGCCCTGAAGCTTTCTTT.

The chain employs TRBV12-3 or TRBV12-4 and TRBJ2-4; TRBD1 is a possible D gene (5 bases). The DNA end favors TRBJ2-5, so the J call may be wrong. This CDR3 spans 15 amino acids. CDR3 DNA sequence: TGTGCCAGCAGTTTGAGTGACAGTTATGTGGAGACCCAGTACTTC. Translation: CASSLSDSYVETQYF.

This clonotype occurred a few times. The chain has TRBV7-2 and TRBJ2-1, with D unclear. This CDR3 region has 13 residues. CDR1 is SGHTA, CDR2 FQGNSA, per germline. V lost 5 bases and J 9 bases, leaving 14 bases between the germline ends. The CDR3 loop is CASSVREPPEQFF. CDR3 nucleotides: TGTGCCAGCAGCGTTCGAGAGCCCCCTGAGCAGTTCTTC.

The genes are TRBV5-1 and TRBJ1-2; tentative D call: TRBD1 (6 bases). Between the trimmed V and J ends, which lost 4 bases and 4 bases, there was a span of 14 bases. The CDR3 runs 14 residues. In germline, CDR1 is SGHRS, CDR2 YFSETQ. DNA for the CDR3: TGCGCCAGCAGCGCCTGGACAGAAAGCTATGGCTACACCTTC. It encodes CASSAWTESYGYTF.

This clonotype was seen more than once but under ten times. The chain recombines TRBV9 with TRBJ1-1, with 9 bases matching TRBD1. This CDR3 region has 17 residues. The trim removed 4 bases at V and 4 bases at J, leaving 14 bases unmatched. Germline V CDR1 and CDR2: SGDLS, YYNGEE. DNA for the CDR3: TGTGCCAGCAGCCCGCGGACAGGGGTTGGGGTAGGCACTGAAGCTTTCTTT. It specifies CASSPRTGVGVGTEAFF.

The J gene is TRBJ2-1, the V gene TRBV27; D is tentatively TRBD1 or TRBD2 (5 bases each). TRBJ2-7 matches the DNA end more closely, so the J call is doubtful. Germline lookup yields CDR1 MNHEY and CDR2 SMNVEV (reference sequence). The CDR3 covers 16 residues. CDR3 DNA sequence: TGTGCCAGCAGTTTACTTACTCGGGGCACCTACAATGAGCAGTACTTC. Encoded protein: CASSLLTRGTYNEQYF.

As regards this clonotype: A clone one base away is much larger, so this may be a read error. The CDR3 DNA is TGTGCCAGCAGCTTAGGGACTAGCGCCTACAATGAGCAGTACTTC. It is translated as CASSLGTSAYNEQYF. The chain couples TRBV5-5 to TRBJ2-1, with 10 bases that match TRBD2. The DNA matches TRBJ2-7 better at its end, which makes the J call doubtful. The V gene's germline CDR1 is SGHKS and CDR2 YYEKEE (reference sequence). This CDR3 comprises 15 residues.

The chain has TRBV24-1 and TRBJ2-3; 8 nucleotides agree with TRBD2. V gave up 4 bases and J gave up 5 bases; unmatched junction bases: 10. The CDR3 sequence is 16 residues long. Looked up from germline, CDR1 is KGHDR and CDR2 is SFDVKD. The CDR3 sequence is CATSDGRRGGLDTQYF. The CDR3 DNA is TGTGCCACCAGTGACGGGAGACGGGGGGGCCTAGATACGCAGTATTTT.

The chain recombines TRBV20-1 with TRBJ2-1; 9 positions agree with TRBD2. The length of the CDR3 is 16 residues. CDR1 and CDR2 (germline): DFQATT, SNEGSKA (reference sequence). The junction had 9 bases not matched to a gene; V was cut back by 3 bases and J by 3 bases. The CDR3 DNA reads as TGCAGTGCTAGGGGTTTAGCGGGAGAATACTACAATGAGCAGTTCTTC. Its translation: CSARGLAGEYYNEQFF.

CDR3 in amino acids: CASSLPEIETQYF. In DNA form, the CDR3 reads TGTGCCAGCAGCTTACCAGAGATAGAGACCCAGTACTTC. The chain joins TRBV7-2 to TRBJ2-5, with D unresolved. Germline V gene data show CDR1 as SGHTA and CDR2 as FQGNSA. The CDR3 sequence is 13 residues long. Trimming removed 2 bases from V and 4 bases from J, with 8 bases in between.

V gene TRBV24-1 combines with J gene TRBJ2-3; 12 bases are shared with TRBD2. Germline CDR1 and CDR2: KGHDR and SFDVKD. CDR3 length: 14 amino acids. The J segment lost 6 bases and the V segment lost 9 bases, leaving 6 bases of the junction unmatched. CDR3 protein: CATATSGGYDTQYF. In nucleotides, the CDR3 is TGTGCCACCGCTACTAGCGGGGGGTACGATACGCAGTATTTT.

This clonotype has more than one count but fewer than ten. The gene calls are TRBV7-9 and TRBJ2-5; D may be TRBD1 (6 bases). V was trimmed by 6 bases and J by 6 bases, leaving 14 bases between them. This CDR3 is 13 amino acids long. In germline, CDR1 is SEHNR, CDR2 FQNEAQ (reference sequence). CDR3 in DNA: TGTGCCAGCAGTCAAACACAGGGAAAGACCCAGTACTTC. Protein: CASSQTQGKTQYF. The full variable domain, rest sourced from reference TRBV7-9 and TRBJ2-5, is DTGVSQNPRHKITKRGQNVTFRCDPISEHNRLYWYRQTLGQGPEFLTYFQNEAQLEKSRLLSDRFSAERPKGSFSTLEIQRTEQGDSAMYLCASSQTQGKTQYFGPGTRLLVL.

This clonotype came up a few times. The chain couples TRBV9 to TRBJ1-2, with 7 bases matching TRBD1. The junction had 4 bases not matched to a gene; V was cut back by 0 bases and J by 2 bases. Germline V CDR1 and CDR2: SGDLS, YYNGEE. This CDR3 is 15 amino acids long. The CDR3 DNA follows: TGTGCCAGCAGCGTAGCGACAGGGCCCAACTATGGCTACACCTTC. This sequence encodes CASSVATGPNYGYTF.

CDR3 region: CSFLTSGTYEQYF. CDR3 sequence (DNA): TGCAGTTTCCTCACTAGCGGCACCTACGAGCAGTACTTC. J is TRBJ2-7 and V is TRBV20-1; 8 bases map to TRBD2. V lost 8 bases to trimming and J lost 2 bases; unmatched junction nucleotides: 8. This CDR3 contains 13 residues. Germline lookup yields CDR1 DFQATT and CDR2 SNEGSKA (reference sequence).

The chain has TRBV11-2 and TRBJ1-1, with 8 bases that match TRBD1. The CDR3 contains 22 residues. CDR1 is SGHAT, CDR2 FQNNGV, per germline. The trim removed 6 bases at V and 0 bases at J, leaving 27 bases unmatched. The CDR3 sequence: CASRPYLQIAGTGRHMNTEAFF. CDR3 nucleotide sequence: TGTGCCAGCAGACCTTACCTCCAAATCGCCGGGACAGGCAGACACATGAACACTGAAGCTTTCTTT. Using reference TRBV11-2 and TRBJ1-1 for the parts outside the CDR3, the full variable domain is EAGVAQSPRYKIIEKRQSVAFWCNPISGHATLYWYQQILGQGPKLLIQFQNNGVVDDSQLPKDRFSAERLKGVDSTLKIQPAKLEDSAVYLCASRPYLQIAGTGRHMNTEAFFGQGTRLTVV.

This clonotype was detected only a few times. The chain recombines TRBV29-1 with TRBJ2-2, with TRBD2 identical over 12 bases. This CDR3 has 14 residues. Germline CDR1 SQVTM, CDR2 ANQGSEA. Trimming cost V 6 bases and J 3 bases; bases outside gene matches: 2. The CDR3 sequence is CSVRTSGDTGELFF. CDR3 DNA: TGCAGCGTCAGGACTAGCGGGGACACCGGGGAGCTGTTTTTT.

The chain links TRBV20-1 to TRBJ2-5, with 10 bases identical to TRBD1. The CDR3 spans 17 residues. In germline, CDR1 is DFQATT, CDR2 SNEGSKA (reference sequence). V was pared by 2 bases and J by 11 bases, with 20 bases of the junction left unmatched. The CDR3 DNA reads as TGCAGTGCTAGACCCCTAGGGGACAGGGGTACTTACAATGAGCAGTACTTC. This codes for CSARPLGDRGTYNEQYF.

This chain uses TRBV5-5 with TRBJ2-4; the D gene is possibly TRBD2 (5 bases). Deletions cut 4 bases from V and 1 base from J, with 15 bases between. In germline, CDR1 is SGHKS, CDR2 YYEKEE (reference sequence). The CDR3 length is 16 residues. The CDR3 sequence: CASSLSGRGAKNIQYF. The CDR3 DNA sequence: TGTGCCAGCAGCCTGAGTGGCCGCGGGGCCAAAAACATTCAGTACTTC.

CDR3 coding DNA: TGTGCCAGCAGCCCGACAGGGGAAAACAATCAGCCCCAGCATTTT. This encodes CASSPTGENNQPQHF. J is TRBJ1-5 and V is TRBV3-1, with 8 bases identical to TRBD1. V was pared by 4 bases and J by 3 bases, with 5 bases of the junction left unmatched. This CDR3 contains 15 residues. Germline CDR1 and CDR2: LGHDT and YNNKEL (reference sequence).